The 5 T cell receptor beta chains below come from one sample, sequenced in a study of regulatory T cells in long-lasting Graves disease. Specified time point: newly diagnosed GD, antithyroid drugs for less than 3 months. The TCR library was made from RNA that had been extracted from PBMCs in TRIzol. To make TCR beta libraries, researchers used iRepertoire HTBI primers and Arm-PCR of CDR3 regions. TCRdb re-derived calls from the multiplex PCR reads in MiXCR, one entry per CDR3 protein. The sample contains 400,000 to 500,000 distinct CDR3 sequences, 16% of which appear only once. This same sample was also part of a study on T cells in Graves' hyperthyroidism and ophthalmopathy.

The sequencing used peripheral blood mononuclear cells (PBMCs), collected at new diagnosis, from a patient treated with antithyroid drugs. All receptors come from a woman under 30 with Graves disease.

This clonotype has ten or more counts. DNA of the CDR3: TGTGCCAGCAGAGCTAGCGGGAGAGCTCGCGAGCAGTACTTC. Protein product: CASRASGRAREQYF. The chain has TRBV28 and TRBJ2-7; 10 nucleotides line up with TRBD2. CDR1 is MDHEN and CDR2 is SYDVKM in the germline V gene. V lost 6 bases and J lost 6; bases outside the gene matches: 8. The CDR3 is 14 residues long.

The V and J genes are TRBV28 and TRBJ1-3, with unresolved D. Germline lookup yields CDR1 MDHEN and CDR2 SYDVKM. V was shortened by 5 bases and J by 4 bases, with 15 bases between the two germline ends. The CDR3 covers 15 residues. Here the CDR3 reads CASSLGLLSGNTIYF. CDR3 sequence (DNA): TGTGCCAGCAGTCTAGGGCTCTTATCGGGAAACACCATATATTTT.

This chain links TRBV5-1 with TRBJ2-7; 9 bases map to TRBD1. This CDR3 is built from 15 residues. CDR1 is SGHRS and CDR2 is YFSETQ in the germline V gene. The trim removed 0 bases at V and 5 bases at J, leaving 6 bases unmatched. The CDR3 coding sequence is TGCGCCAGCAGCTTGGACCGCAGGACAGGGGACGAGCAGTACTTC. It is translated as CASSLDRRTGDEQYF.

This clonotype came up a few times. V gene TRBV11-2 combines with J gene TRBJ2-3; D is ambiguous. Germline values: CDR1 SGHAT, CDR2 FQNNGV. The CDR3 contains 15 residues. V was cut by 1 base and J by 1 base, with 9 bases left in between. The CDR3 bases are TGTGCCAGCAGCTTAGGTCGGCAGGGCACAGATACGCAGTATTTT. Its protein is CASSLGRQGTDTQYF.

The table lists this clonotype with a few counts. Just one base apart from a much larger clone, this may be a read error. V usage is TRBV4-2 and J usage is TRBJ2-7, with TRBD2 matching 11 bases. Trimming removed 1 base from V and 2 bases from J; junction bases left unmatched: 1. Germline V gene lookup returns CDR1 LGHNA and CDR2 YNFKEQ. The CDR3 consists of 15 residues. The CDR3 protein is CASSQATSGTYEQYF. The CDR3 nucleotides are TGTGCCAGCAGCCAAGCGACTAGCGGGACCTACGAGCAGTACTTC.